The 9 T cell receptor beta chains given below trace back to one sample, sequenced in a study of OX40 agonist ivuxolimab in advanced cancers. The repertoire was sequenced with immunoSEQ multiplex PCR; TCRdb's copy has only in-frame clones and lacks some. This table holds more than 12,000 clones, about 93% found once. This sample comprised CD4+ or CD8+ T cells sorted from blood, obtained in a trial of the OX40 agonist ivuxolimab. All receptors come from an adult with an advanced solid tumor such as melanoma, head and neck, liver or kidney cancer.

This chain joins TRBV12-5 and TRBJ1-1; D uncertain. From germline, CDR1 is LGHNT and CDR2 FRNRAP. The CDR3 has 13 amino acids. V lost 2 bases, J lost 1 base, and 5 bases lay in between. The CDR3 loop is CASGLSRNTEAFF. CDR3 bases: TGTGCTAGTGGTTTGTCGCGGAACACTGAAGCTTTCTTT.

This clone appeared a single time. The J gene is TRBJ2-3, the V gene TRBV9; D not resolved. Trimming cost V 3 bases and J 3 bases, with 5 bases left between them. This CDR3 contains 12 residues. CDR1 SGDLS and CDR2 YYNGEE come from the germline V gene. The CDR3 coding sequence is TGTGCCAGCAGCGGTGTAACAGATACGCAGTATTTT. Amino acid sequence: CASSGVTDTQYF.

The CDR3 sequence is CTTHPQTRPDGNTIYF. CDR3 DNA sequence: TGCACCACCCATCCCCAGACAAGGCCCGATGGAAACACCATATATTTT. The chain is built from TRBV1 and TRBJ1-3; the D call of TRBD1 is as the table states it, not checked on the DNA. TRBV1 is a known pseudogene. This CDR3 region has 16 residues.

The rearrangement links TRBV25-1 to TRBJ2-4, with D possibly matching TRBD2 (5 bases). The V end lost 2 bases, the J end lost 8 bases, and 7 bases lay between the germline ends. This CDR3 region has 12 residues. CDR1 is MGHDK, CDR2 SYGVNS, per germline. The CDR3 spells CASSELAHIQYF. CDR3 bases: TGTGCCAGCAGTGAACTAGCTCACATTCAGTACTTC.

This rearrangement joins TRBV27 to TRBJ1-5; no definite D call. V was pared by 4 bases and J by 5 bases, with 12 bases between. This CDR3 comprises 14 residues. Germline values: CDR1 MNHEY, CDR2 SMNVEV (reference sequence). The CDR3 spells CASSSPGWDQPQHF. The CDR3 DNA sequence: TGTGCCAGCAGTTCACCCGGGTGGGATCAGCCCCAGCATTTT.

The rearrangement uses TRBV29-1 and TRBJ1-1; the D is unclear. Trimming left V 5 bases short and J 0 bases short, with 7 bases between. CDR1 is SQVTM, CDR2 ANQGSEA, per germline. The CDR3 runs 12 residues. The CDR3 is CSVYSVNTEAFF. CDR3 nucleotide sequence: TGCAGCGTTTATTCGGTGAACACTGAAGCTTTCTTT. Drawing the rest from reference TRBV29-1 and TRBJ1-1, the complete variable domain is SAVISQKPSRDICQRGTSLTIQCQVDSQVTMMFWYRQQPGQSLTLIATANQGSEATYESGFVIDKFPISRPNLTFSTLTVSNMSPEDSSIYLCSVYSVNTEAFFGQGTRLTVV.

This clone was seen once. CDR3 bases: TGTGCCAGCAGGCCACTAGCGGGAGGCGGTGGGAATGAGCAGTTCTTC. Protein: CASRPLAGGGGNEQFF. This chain joins TRBV27 and TRBJ2-1, with 12 positions matching TRBD2. The ends lost 6 bases at V and 7 bases at J; junction bases unmatched: 10. The CDR3 totals 16 residues. Germline values: CDR1 MNHEY, CDR2 SMNVEV (reference sequence).

This clone was detected only once. The CDR3 nucleotides are TGTGCCAGCAGCTTACCGAGGGTCGAGCAGTACTTC. Translation: CASSLPRVEQYF. The chain has TRBV7-6 and TRBJ2-7; D is perhaps TRBD2 (5 bases). Germline CDR1 and CDR2: SGHVS and FNYEAQ. The CDR3 totals 12 residues. V lost 2 bases and J lost 6, with 8 bases in between.

This rearrangement joins TRBV7-9 to TRBJ1-1; TRBD1 matches 9 bases. Per germline, CDR1 SEHNR and CDR2 FQNEAQ (reference sequence). V dropped 5 bases and J dropped 4; count of bases not matched to a gene: 20. The CDR3 runs to 19 residues. The CDR3 sequence is CASSTQEVRTGASSTEAFF. CDR3 sequence (DNA): TGTGCCAGCAGCACCCAAGAAGTGCGGACAGGGGCTAGTAGCACTGAAGCTTTCTTT.